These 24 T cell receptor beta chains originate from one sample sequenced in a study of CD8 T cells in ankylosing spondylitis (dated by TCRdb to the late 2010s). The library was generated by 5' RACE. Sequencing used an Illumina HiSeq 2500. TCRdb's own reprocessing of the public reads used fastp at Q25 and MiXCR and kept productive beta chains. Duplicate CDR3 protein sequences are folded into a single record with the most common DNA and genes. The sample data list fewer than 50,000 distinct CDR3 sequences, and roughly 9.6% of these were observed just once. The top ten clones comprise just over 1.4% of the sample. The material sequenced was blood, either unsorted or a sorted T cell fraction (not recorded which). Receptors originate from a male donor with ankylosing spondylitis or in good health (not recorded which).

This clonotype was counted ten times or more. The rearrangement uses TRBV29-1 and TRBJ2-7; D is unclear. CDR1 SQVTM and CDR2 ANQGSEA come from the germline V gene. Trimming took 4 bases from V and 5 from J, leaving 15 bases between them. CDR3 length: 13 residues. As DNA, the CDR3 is TGCAGCGTTGTCAGTTCTGGGATCAACGAGCAGTACTTC. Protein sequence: CSVVSSGINEQYF.

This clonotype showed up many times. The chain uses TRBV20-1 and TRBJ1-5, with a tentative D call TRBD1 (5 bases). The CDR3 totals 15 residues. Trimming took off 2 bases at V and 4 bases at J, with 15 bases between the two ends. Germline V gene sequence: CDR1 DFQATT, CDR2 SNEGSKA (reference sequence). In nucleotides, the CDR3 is TGCAGTGCTAGACCACCGGCAGGGCGAAATCAGCCCCAGCATTTT. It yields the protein CSARPPAGRNQPQHF.

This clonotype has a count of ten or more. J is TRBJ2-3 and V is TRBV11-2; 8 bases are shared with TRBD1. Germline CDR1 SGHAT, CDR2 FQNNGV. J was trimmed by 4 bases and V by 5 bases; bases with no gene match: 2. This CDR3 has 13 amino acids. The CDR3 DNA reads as TGTGCCAGCAGCCGGACAGGGCCAGATACGCAGTATTTT. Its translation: CASSRTGPDTQYF. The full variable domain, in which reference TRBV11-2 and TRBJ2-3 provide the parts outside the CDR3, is EAGVAQSPRYKIIEKRQSVAFWCNPISGHATLYWYQQILGQGPKLLIQFQNNGVVDDSQLPKDRFSAERLKGVDSTLKIQPAKLEDSAVYLCASSRTGPDTQYFGPGTRLTVL.

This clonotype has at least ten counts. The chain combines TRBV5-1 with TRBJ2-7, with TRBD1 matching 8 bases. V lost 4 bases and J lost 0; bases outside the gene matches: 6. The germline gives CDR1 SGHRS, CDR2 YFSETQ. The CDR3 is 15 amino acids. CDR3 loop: CASSRRDRSSYEQYF. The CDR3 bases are TGCGCCAGCAGCCGACGGGACAGGAGCTCCTACGAGCAGTACTTC. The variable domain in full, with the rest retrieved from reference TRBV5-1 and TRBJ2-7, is KAGVTQTPRYLIKTRGQQVTLSCSPISGHRSVSWYQQTPGQGLQFLFEYFSETQRNKGNFPGRFSGRQFSNSRSEMNVSTLELGDSALYLCASSRRDRSSYEQYFGPGTRLTVT.

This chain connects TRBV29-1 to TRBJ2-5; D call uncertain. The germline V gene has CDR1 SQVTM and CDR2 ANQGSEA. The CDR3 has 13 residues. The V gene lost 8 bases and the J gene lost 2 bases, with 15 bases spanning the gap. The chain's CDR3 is CSTKLGLQETQYF. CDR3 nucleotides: TGCAGCACGAAGCTGGGGTTACAAGAGACCCAGTACTTC. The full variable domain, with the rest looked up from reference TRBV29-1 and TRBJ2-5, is SAVISQKPSRDICQRGTSLTIQCQVDSQVTMMFWYRQQPGQSLTLIATANQGSEATYESGFVIDKFPISRPNLTFSTLTVSNMSPEDSSIYLCSTKLGLQETQYFGPGTRLLVL.

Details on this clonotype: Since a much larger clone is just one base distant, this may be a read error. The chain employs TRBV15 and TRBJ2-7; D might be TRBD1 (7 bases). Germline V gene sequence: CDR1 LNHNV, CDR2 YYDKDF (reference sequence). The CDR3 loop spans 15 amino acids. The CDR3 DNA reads TGTGACACCAACCAGGGGGGCGAAACCCTCTACGAGCAGTACTTC. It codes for CDTNQGGETLYEQYF.

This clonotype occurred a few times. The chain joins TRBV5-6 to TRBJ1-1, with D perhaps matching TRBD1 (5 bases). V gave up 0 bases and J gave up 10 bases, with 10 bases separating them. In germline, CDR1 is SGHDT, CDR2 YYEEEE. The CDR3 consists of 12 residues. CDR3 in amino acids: CASSLVAGRAFF. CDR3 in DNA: TGTGCCAGCAGCTTGGTGGCAGGGCGAGCTTTCTTT.

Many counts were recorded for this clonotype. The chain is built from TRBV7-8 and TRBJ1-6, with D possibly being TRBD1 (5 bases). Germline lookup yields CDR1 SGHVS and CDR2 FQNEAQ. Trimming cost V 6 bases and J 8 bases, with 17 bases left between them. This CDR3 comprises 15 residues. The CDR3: CASRAPSGGDSPLHF. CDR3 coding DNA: TGTGCCAGCAGGGCGCCGTCCGGGGGTGATTCACCCCTCCACTTT. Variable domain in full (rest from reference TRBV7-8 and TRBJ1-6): GAGVSQSPRYKVAKRGQDVALRCDPISGHVSLFWYQQALGQGPEFLTYFQNEAQLDKSGLPSDRFFAERPEGSVSTLKIQRTQQEDSAVYLCASRAPSGGDSPLHFGNGTRLTVT.

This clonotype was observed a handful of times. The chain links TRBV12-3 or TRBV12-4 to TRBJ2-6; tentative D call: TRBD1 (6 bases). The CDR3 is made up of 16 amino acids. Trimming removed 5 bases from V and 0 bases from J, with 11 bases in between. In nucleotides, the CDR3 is TGTGCCAGCAGTACCACAGGGCTCTCTGGGGCCAACGTCCTGACTTTC. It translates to CASSTTGLSGANVLTF.

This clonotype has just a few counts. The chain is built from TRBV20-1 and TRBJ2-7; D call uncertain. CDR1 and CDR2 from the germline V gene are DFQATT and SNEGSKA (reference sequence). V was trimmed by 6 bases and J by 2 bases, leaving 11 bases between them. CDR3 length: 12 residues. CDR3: CSARGQAYEQYF. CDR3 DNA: TGCAGTGCACGTGGGCAGGCCTACGAGCAGTACTTC.

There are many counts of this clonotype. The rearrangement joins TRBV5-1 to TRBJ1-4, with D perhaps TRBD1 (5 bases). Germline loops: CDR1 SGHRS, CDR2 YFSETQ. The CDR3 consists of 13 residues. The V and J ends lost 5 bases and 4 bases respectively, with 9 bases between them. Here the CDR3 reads CASSYDSNEKLFF. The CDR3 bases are TGCGCCAGCAGTTATGACAGTAATGAAAAACTGTTTTTT.

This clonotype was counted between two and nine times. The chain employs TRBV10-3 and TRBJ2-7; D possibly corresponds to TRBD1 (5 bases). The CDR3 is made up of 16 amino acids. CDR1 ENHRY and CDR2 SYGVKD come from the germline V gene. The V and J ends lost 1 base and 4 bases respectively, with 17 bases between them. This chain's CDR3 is CAISELVRAGRYEQYF. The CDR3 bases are TGTGCCATCAGTGAGTTAGTCAGGGCAGGGCGGTACGAGCAGTACTTC.

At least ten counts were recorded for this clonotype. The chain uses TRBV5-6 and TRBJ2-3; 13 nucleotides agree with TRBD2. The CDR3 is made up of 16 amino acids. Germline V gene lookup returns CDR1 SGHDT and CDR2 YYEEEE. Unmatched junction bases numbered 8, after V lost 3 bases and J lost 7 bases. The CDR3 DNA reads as TGTGCCAGCAGCTCGCTCACTAGCGGGGGGGCCCATACGCAGTATTTT. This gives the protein CASSSLTSGGAHTQYF.

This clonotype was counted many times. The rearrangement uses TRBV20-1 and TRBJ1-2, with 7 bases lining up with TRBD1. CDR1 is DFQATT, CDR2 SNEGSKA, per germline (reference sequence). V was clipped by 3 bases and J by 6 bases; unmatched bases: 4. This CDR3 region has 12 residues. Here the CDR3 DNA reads TGCAGTGCTAGGGGGGGACAGAATGGCTACACCTTC. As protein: CSARGGQNGYTF.

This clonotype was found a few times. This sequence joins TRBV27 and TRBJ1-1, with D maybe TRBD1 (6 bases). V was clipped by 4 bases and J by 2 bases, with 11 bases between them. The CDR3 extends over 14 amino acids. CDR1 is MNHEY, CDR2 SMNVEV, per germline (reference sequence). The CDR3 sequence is CASSSRTANTEAFF. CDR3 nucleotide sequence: TGTGCCAGCAGTTCAAGGACAGCCAACACTGAAGCTTTCTTT.

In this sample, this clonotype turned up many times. The CDR3 region has the DNA TGTGCCAGCAGTTTATGGGGTGGCACCGGGGAGCTGTTTTTT. As protein: CASSLWGGTGELFF. The chain uses TRBV27 and TRBJ2-2, with D uncertain. V lost 1 base to trimming and J lost 4 bases, with 7 bases between them. The CDR3 contains 14 residues. Germline V CDR1 and CDR2: MNHEY, SMNVEV (reference sequence).

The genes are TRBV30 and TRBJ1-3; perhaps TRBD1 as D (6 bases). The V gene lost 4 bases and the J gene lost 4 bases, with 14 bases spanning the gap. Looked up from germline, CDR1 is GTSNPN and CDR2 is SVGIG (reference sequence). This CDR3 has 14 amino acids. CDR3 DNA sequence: TGTGCCTGGATCGAAGGGGGTGTCGGAAACACCATATATTTT. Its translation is CAWIEGGVGNTIYF. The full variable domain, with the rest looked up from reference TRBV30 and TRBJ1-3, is SQTIHQWPATLVQPVGSPLSLECTVEGTSNPNLYWYRQAAGRGLQLLFYSVGIGQISSEVPQNLSASRPQDRQFILSSKKLLLSDSGFYLCAWIEGGVGNTIYFGEGSWLTVV.

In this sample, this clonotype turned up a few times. CDR3 coding DNA: TGTGCCAGCAGCCCATACCTAACAAACACTGAAGCTTTCTTT. Its translation: CASSPYLTNTEAFF. This chain links TRBV5-5 with TRBJ1-1, with D uncertain. The CDR3 loop spans 14 amino acids. In germline, CDR1 is SGHKS, CDR2 YYEKEE (reference sequence). The V end lost 4 bases, the J end lost 2 bases, and 12 bases lay between the germline ends.

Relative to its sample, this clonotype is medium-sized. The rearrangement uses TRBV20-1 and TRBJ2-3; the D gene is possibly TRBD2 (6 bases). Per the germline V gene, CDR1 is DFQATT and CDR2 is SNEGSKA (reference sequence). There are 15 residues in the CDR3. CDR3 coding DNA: TGCAGCGCTGAGGCGGGGATAAGGGCCGCAGATACGCAGTATTTT. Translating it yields CSAEAGIRAADTQYF.

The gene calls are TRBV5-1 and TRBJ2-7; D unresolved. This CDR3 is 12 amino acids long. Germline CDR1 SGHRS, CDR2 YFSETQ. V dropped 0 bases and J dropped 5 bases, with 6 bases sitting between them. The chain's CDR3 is CASSLVAHEQYF. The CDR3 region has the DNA TGCGCCAGCAGCTTGGTCGCGCACGAGCAGTACTTC.

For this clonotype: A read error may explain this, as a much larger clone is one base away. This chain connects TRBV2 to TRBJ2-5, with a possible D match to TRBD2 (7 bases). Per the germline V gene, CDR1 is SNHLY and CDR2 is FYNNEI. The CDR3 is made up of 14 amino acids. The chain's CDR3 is CASSSEGGTRHLDF. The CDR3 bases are TGTGCCAGCAGTTCCGAGGGGGGGACGAGACATTTAGACTTC.

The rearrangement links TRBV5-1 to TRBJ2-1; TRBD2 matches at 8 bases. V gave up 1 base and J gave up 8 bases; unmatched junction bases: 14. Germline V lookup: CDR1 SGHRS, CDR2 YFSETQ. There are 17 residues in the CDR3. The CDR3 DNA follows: TGCGCCAGCAGCTTGAGAGGTCCGGGACTAGGGAGGGATGAGCAGTTCTTC. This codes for CASSLRGPGLGRDEQFF.

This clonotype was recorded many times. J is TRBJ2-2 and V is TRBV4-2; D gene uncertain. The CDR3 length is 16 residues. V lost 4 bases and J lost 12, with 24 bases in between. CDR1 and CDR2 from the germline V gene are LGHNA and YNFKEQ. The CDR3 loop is CASSPSLYVGEAKLFF. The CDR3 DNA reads TGTGCCAGCAGCCCATCCCTCTATGTCGGCGAGGCGAAGCTGTTTTTT.

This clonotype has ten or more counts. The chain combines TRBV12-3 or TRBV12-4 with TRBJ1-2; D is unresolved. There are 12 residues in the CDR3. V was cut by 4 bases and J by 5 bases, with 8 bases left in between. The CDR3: CASSSGVYGYTF. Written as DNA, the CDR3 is TGTGCCAGCAGTTCGGGAGTTTATGGCTACACCTTC.